This T cell receptor beta chain emerged from a study of blood T cell repertoires in COVID-19. About the research overall: Some COVID-19 samples were acute and others convalescent; all came from the United States, Italy and Spain. Sample material is recorded as cDNA or gDNA derived from T cells, B-cell-depleted T cells, or PBMCs.

Per the study methods: Reference gene primers were amplified, and this amplification served to estimate nucleated cell counts. Here immunoSEQ multiplex PCR was the method, and the copy in TCRdb shows in-frame clones only, minus some. The V and J calls and clone size were taken over from that table, and D and trimming were inferred from the DNA. The repertoire holds about 250,000 clones, roughly nine tenths seen once, with around 3.3% in the top ten. Trimming left V 0 bases short and J 1 base short, with 9 bases between. The CDR3 loop spans 15 amino acids. The germline V gene has CDR1 SGHTA and CDR2 FQGNSA.

Sequencing was carried out using peripheral blood. This sequence was found in a man aged 18-30 years with active or convalescent COVID-19. The chain is built from TRBV7-2 and TRBJ2-5; D ambiguous. The CDR3 region is CASSLAAELQETQYF. CDR3 in DNA: TGTGCCAGCAGCTTAGCGGCGGAGCTCCAAGAGACCCAGTACTTC.